This T cell receptor (beta chain) was captured in a study of control samples from healthy donors and cancer patients. Per the germline V gene, CDR1 is SEHNR and CDR2 is FQNEAQ (reference sequence). The CDR3 covers 16 residues. V lost 3 bases and J 0 bases, leaving 12 bases between the germline ends. Libraries were prepared by immunoSEQ multiplex PCR; TCRdb keeps only in-frame clonotypes and omits some of them. The sample has 160,000 or so clones, 85% to 95% seen once. The rearrangement joins TRBV7-9 to TRBJ1-5; D might be TRBD1 (5 bases). Sequencing input: blood. This sequence originates from a man between 50 and 59 years old in good health. In nucleotides, the CDR3 is TGTGCCAGCAGCTTTATAACAGGTTCTAGCAATCAGCCCCAGCATTTT. It is translated as CASSFITGSSNQPQHF.